These T cell receptor beta chains were read from a single sample in a study of cytomegalovirus exposure and HLA in healthy donors. TCRdb's table, derived via immunoSEQ multiplex PCR, lists solely in-frame clones and lacks some. This table has approximately 170,000 clones, around four fifths appearing once. The sequenced sample consisted of PBMCs. These receptors were obtained from a female donor in good health and CMV-seronegative. Both conserved end residues are part of each CDR3. A D gene is named only where the DNA matches it firmly. Clone size is not always given. Where it is, it says once, few, many or a class for expanded clones.

J,D,size,V,DNA,CDR3
TRBJ2-7,NA,NA,TRBV4-2,TGTGCCAGCAGCCAAGATCTTGAAGGGAGCTCCTACGAGCAGTACTTC,CASSQDLEGSSYEQYF
TRBJ2-7,NA,NA,TRBV4-3,TGCGCCAGCAGCCAAGATATGGCAGGCGGGTCCTACGAGCAGTACTTC,CASSQDMAGGSYEQYF
TRBJ1-5,NA,NA,TRBV20-1,TGCAGTGTTGGTGGACTTCCCCAGCATTTT,CSVGGLPQHF
TRBJ2-1,TRBD2,NA,TRBV5-1,TGCGCCAGCAGCTTTTTTATAGCGGGGGGCCCTTCCTACAATGAGCAGTTCTTC,CASSFFIAGGPSYNEQFF
TRBJ1-1,NA,once,TRBV25-1,TGTGCCAGCAGTGATCTCTTTCGGGGGAGCGCTGAAGCTTTCTTT,CASSDLFRGSAEAFF
TRBJ1-4,NA,NA,TRBV28,TGTGCCAGCAGCGGGGGAACCGAAAAACTGTTTTTT,CASSGGTEKLFF
TRBJ1-2,NA,NA,TRBV11-2,TGTGCCAGCAGCTTAGGGGGGACGGGGGTCTTCGGCTACACCTTC,CASSLGGTGVFGYTF
TRBJ1-1,NA,NA,TRBV6-4,TGTGCCAGCAGTCCACAGGAGAACACTGAAGCTTTCTTT,CASSPQENTEAFF
TRBJ2-7,NA,NA,TRBV4-1,TGCGCCAGCAGCCAAGGGGTCAGGGGGGTCAACGAGCAGTACTTC,CASSQGVRGVNEQYF
TRBJ2-2,NA,few,TRBV30,TGTGCCTGGAAAGTTGAAGAGGCCGGGGAGCTGTTTTTT,CAWKVEEAGELFF